This TCR beta chain is from a study of T cells expressing NK-cell markers (dated by TCRdb to about 2020). At the level of the whole study: TCR beta-chain repertoires were profiled in sorted CD3+CD56+NKG2C+, CD3+CD56+NKG2C- and CD3+CD56-NKG2C+ T-cell subsets from about 8 donors. All eight donors whose samples were sequenced were randomly selected healthy volunteers, three of them men and five women. Among the eight sequenced donors, only one was HCMV-seronegative, while the other seven were HCMV-seropositive. Sequencing of the libraries produced 2 x 150 bp reads on Illumina HiSeq 2000/2500, MiSeq or NextSeq. The full study reports these points: In over five donors, the dominant CD3+CD56+NKG2C+ clonotypes were among the top 10 CD8+ clonotypes and accounted for roughly 1.0-7.5% of CD8+ T cells. Whether the expanded NKG2C-expressing T cell clones were specific for HCMV antigens remained unclear. Those dominant clonotypes were again the most abundant among CD3+CD56-NKG2C+ cells in a few donors, at roughly 25-60.1%.

A commercial ELISA kit detecting HCMV-specific IgG in serum was used to determine HCMV serostatus. Peripheral blood mononuclear cells were isolated from blood by Ficoll density gradient centrifugation. The run used an Illumina HiSeq 2000. TCR beta cDNA libraries were made by 5'RACE template switching that added a universal primer site and unique molecular identifiers. cDNA synthesis was primed from the TCR beta constant segment, followed by two successive PCR amplification steps. The source study handled its data this way. MIGEC was used to demultiplex reads and group reads by UMI, and MiTCR was used to assemble and quantify clonotypes. To exclude erroneous sequences, any TCR cDNA sequence not supported by at least two reads was discarded. Downstream repertoire analysis used the tcR package, and clonotypes were matched across fractions by CDR3 nucleotide sequence plus V segment. VDJmatch was used to annotate antigen specificity against VDJdb, with one amino acid substitution allowed in CDR3. TCRdb reprocessed the sequencing reads and holds a single record per CDR3 protein sequence, with no DNA. These V and J calls rely on TCRdb rather than the paper's analysis. The sample table includes tens of thousands of distinct CDR3 sequences. The ten biggest clones cover about 60% of the sample.

For this clonotype: This clone's antigen is unknown.

The germline V gene encodes CDR1 PRHDT and CDR2 FYEKMQ (reference sequence). The CDR3 holds 15 amino acids from the cysteine to the phenylalanine. The record lacks a DNA sequence. The TCR was taken from a woman aged 18 to 69 in good health. The sample was blood T cells: a sorted CD56 or NKG2C T cell subset, CD4+ or CD8+ T cells, or bulk PBMC T cells (not recorded which). The chain is encoded by TRBV13 joined to TRBJ2-3; the D call from TCRdb, TRBD1, cannot be confirmed without DNA. The CDR3 protein is CASSLYRGGTDTQYF.